A selection of T cell receptor beta chains follows, all from one sample in a study of blood T cell repertoires in COVID-19. Measured with immunoSEQ multiplex PCR; TCRdb has only the in-frame clones, and not every one. The sample holds a few hundred thousand clones; around 82% are singletons and the top ten take roughly 12%. Sequences were obtained from peripheral blood. Receptors originate from a human donor in a cohort sampled during active COVID-19. Each CDR3 is given with its conserved first and last residue. D genes are given only for firm matches. Size is omitted from some rows. Given values are once, few, many or a class for expanded clones.

j_call d_call v_call clone_size cdr3_aa cdr3_nt
TRBJ2-5 TRBD2 TRBV6-5 NA CAAGLVRGETQYF TGTGCCGCGGGACTAGTCCGCGGAGAGACCCAGTACTTC
TRBJ1-4 NA TRBV9 NA CASHGKKLFF TGTGCCAGCCACGGGAAAAAACTGTTTTTT
TRBJ1-1 NA TRBV9 NA CASSVGTGSNTEAFF TGTGCCAGCAGCGTAGGCACAGGGAGTAACACTGAAGCTTTCTTT
TRBJ1-3 NA TRBV5-1 NA CASSLAQGTGNTIYF TGCGCCAGCAGCTTGGCCCAGGGGACTGGAAACACCATATATTTT
TRBJ2-2 NA TRBV10-3 NA CAITQGSGELFF TGTGCCATCACCCAGGGGTCCGGGGAGCTGTTTTTT
TRBJ2-3 NA TRBV7-9 few CASSYRGSTDTQYF TGTGCCAGCAGCTATAGGGGAAGCACAGATACGCAGTATTTT
TRBJ1-2 TRBD1 TRBV4-1 NA CASSQDSRQGYGYTF TGCGCCAGCAGCCAAGATTCCAGACAGGGTTATGGCTACACCTTC
TRBJ1-6 NA TRBV5-5 NA CASSFARGGTPLHF TGTGCCAGCAGTTTCGCGCGTGGGGGGACACCCCTCCACTTT
TRBJ1-1 NA TRBV7-8 NA CASSLVLLDRPERAFF TGTGCCAGCAGCTTAGTCCTCCTTGACAGGCCCGAACGAGCTTTCTTT
TRBJ2-1 TRBD2 TRBV10-3 once CAIKGTSGGYYNEQFF TGTGCCATCAAGGGGACTAGCGGGGGGTATTACAATGAGCAGTTCTTC
TRBJ2-1 NA TRBV27 medium-sized CASSLGLPSSYNEQFF TGTGCCAGCAGTTTAGGACTCCCGAGCTCCTACAATGAGCAGTTCTTC
TRBJ2-7 NA TRBV21-1 NA CASSHEGADHEQYF TGTGCCAGCAGCCACGAGGGGGCGGACCACGAGCAGTACTTC
TRBJ1-4 NA TRBV7-2 NA CASTAGATNEKLFF TGTGCCAGCACCGCCGGTGCAACTAATGAAAAACTGTTTTTT
TRBJ2-1 NA TRBV27 NA CASRRVSSNEQFF TGTGCCAGCAGGCGGGTTAGTAGCAATGAGCAGTTCTTC
TRBJ2-6 TRBD1 TRBV5-1 few CASSLPDYAGTGSSGANVLTF TGCGCCAGCAGCTTGCCTGATTATGCCGGGACAGGGTCTTCTGGGGCCAACGTCCTGACTTTC